This record covers a single T cell receptor (beta chain). The CDR3 is 15 amino acids. Germline V gene sequence: CDR1 SGHVS, CDR2 FNYEAQ. Between the trimmed V and J ends, which lost 5 bases and 1 base, there was a span of 14 bases. Source study methods: The assay estimated nucleated cells by amplifying reference gene primers. Some clones are missing from TCRdb's copy, which holds only in-frame ones; the method was immunoSEQ multiplex PCR. V and J calls and clone size are those listed in that table; D and trimming were worked out from the DNA. There are about 500,000 clones in the sample; around 90% occur only once, and 7.8% lies in the top ten. It was during active infection that Seattle patients were enrolled and then longitudinally followed. The data stem from a study of blood T cell repertoires in COVID-19. Study background: Samples representing acute and convalescent COVID-19 were sourced from the United States, Italy and Spain. T cells, B-cell-depleted T cells, or PBMCs supplied cDNA or gDNA.

V and J are TRBV7-6 and TRBJ1-1, with D perhaps matching TRBD1 (5 bases). What was sequenced was peripheral blood. The sequence derives from a woman aged 45 to 65 with COVID-19, enrolled during active disease. CDR3 sequence: CASSPQGGANTEAFF. The CDR3 DNA follows: TGTGCCAGCAGCCCCCAAGGAGGGGCGAACACTGAAGCTTTCTTT.